This TCR beta chain was identified in a study of CD8+ T cells in alopecia areata. Study results and limitations: Between patients, shared TCR sequences were less clear than in mice. This was possibly due in part to HLA diversity in the patient population. Lesional tissue from the scalp (especially in alopecia totalis/universalis) showed higher clonality than normal scalp. Normal skin's resident alphabeta T cells are also sequenced in scalp samples.

CDR1 is SEHNR, CDR2 FQNEAQ, per germline (reference sequence). Trimming removed 1 base at V and 6 bases at J, with 10 bases between. This CDR3 has 14 amino acids. Extracted RNA was reverse transcribed, and the resulting cDNA served as sequencing template. Data came from immunoSEQ multiplex PCR; TCRdb stores just in-frame clones and leaves some out. This table holds 120,000 to 150,000 clones, about three fifths found once. T lymphocytes (CD4+ and CD8+) were sorted from PBMCs. As for this clone: As yet, its antigen is unknown.

What was sequenced was CD8+ T cells sorted from blood. The chain recombines TRBV7-9 with TRBJ2-1; the D gene could be TRBD1 or TRBD2 (5 bases each). This receptor was identified in a human donor in good health. The CDR3 bases are TGTGCCAGCAGCTTAGAGTCGGGGACCAATGAGCAGTTCTTC. Protein: CASSLESGTNEQFF.